The clone carrying this T cell receptor beta chain appeared a single time. As yet, its antigen is unknown. Assay: immunoSEQ multiplex PCR; the TCRdb copy retains only in-frame clones and omits some. The data contain fewer than 20,000 clones, over 60% of them singletons. This sample was included in a study of CD4 T cells in relation to SARS-CoV-2 and coronaviruses. Study in general: Crossreactive spike epitopes shared across donors were mapped to their HLA restriction. Regarding the study as a whole: Pre-pandemic and post-infection samples never came from the same donor.

CD4+ T cells from unexposed donors were obtained before the COVID-19 pandemic (2011-2018). Isolation of CD4+ T cells took place after roughly nine days in culture. Each well had about 2.1 million PBMCs in around 5% human AB serum with IL-2. The junction had 10 bases not matched to a gene; V was cut back by 4 bases and J by 2 bases. This CDR3 comprises 18 residues. CDR1 SGHTA and CDR2 FQGTGA come from the germline V gene. V is TRBV7-3 and J is TRBJ2-1; 11 bases are shared with TRBD1. The origin of this receptor is a human donor in good health. The sample consisted of CD4+ T cells from PBMCs, cultured in vitro. CDR3 region: CASSSRNPGQGAYNEQFF. In nucleotides, the CDR3 is TGTGCCAGCAGCTCGCGAAATCCGGGACAGGGGGCCTACAATGAGCAGTTCTTC.